This T cell receptor beta chain was sequenced in a study of T cells after yellow fever vaccination. TCRdb reanalysed the 5' RACE reads using MiXCR and keeps one entry per CDR3 protein. The sample carries about 220,000 distinct CDR3 sequences, more than 3% recorded once. Trimming took off 9 bases at V and 1 base at J, with 16 bases between the two ends. The CDR3 contains 14 residues. Germline CDR1 SGHRS, CDR2 YFSETQ. This TCR was recovered from a man between 18 and 35 years old who received the YFV17D yellow fever vaccine. The sample was CD4+ T cells sorted from PBMCs, taken 10 days after the yellow fever booster vaccination. The chain is built from TRBV5-1 and TRBJ1-1, with D possibly TRBD1 on 5 matching bases. This CDR3 reads CATTSGYGNTEAFF. The CDR3 region has the DNA TGCGCCACCACGTCAGGGTATGGGAACACTGAAGCTTTCTTT.